Sequencing of this TCR beta chain was carried out in a study of cytomegalovirus exposure and HLA in healthy donors. Study-level information: The Caucasian-associated ancestry cluster held around 76% of 398 genotyped donors.

The PCR employed 60 Vbeta primers together with 13 Jbeta primers. Measured with immunoSEQ multiplex PCR; TCRdb has only the in-frame clones, and not every one. The table has 180,000 or so clones, around 76% seen once. General study results and limits: HLA allele associations emerged for around 15,000 TCR beta sequences in a later analysis, at 0.05 false discovery rate. Reported findings show TCR beta sequences accurately forecast HLA-A and HLA-B alleles in most subjects. Among the CMV-associated chains, three were confirmed in vitro as specific for CMV antigens.

About this clone: Antigen: not known.

Sequenced sample: PBMCs. This TCR was recovered from a woman in her twenties or thirties in good health and CMV-seropositive.

CDR3 coding DNA: TGTGCCAGCAGTGGCGTAGTTGTGACGGGTACGCAGTATTTT. It translates to CASSGVVVTGTQYF. The chain couples TRBV2 to TRBJ2-3, with D unclear. The V end was cut by 4 bases, the J end by 8 bases, with 16 bases between. Per the germline V gene, CDR1 is SNHLY and CDR2 is FYNNEI. This CDR3 has 14 amino acids.